This TCR beta chain was documented in a study of Ad26.COV2.S vaccination and SARS-CoV-2 variants. Overall study: Participants got Ad26.COV2.S intramuscularly, once or twice 56 days apart.

Sequencing used immunoSEQ multiplex PCR; TCRdb keeps in-frame clones, though not all of them. The sample records hundreds of thousands of clones, around 86% being singletons. Treatment of the sample: about 20 received Ad26.COV2.S at low or high dose, single or two shots; roughly five received placebo; per-sample allocation not given. It was on day 63 after the first vaccine or placebo injection that samples were taken. Sample: peripheral blood, taken in a trial of Ad26.COV2.S vaccine versus placebo. The sequence was obtained from a person between 18 and 59 years old who received the Ad26.COV2.S COVID-19 vaccine or a placebo.

The chain's CDR3 is CASRMFGGGGETQYF. The CDR3 nucleotides read TGTGCCAGCAGAATGTTCGGGGGCGGGGGAGAGACCCAGTACTTC. J is TRBJ2-5 and V is TRBV6-6, with D maybe TRBD2 (7 bases). This CDR3 region has 15 residues. The ends were cut back, 6 bases at V and 4 bases at J, with 18 bases in the middle. Germline V gives CDR1 MNHNY, CDR2 SVGAGI (reference sequence).